Below, 12 T cell receptor beta chains from the same sample are listed, as sequenced in a study of beta chain features in type 1 diabetes. As every portion of the isolated RNA was reverse transcribed, the sequencing read expressed TCRB transcripts. Clones were sequenced by immunoSEQ multiplex PCR, and TCRdb holds only the in-frame ones, with some missing. The sample has hundreds of thousands of clones; around 13% are singletons. The source material was naive CD4+ T cells from blood. These TCRs come from a man aged 25-45 years in good health.

As concerns this clone: This sample also contains other DNA sequences that code for the same CDR3. The rearrangement links TRBV7-9 to TRBJ2-5, with 9 bases that match TRBD1. The trim removed 3 bases at V and 4 bases at J, leaving 3 bases unmatched. Germline CDR1 SEHNR, CDR2 FQNEAQ (reference sequence). This CDR3 spans 14 amino acids. For the CDR3, the DNA is TGTGCCAGCAGCTTGACAGGGGGACGAGAGACCCAGTACTTC. Translating it yields CASSLTGGRETQYF.

J is TRBJ1-2 and V is TRBV5-4; possible D gene TRBD1, 5 bases. CDR1 and CDR2 (germline): SGHNT, YYREEE (reference sequence). This CDR3 comprises 16 residues. The germline V and J ends were trimmed by 4 bases and 8 bases, with 24 bases remaining between them. CDR3 amino acids: CASSPLEGPQRRGYTF. Written as DNA, the CDR3 is TGTGCCAGCAGCCCCCTTGAGGGGCCGCAGCGACGGGGCTACACCTTC.

This sequence joins TRBV4-1 and TRBJ1-1, with TRBD1 matching over 9 bases. The CDR3 has 15 amino acids. Germline V CDR1 and CDR2: MGHRA, YSYEKL. The ends lost 1 base at V and 6 bases at J; junction bases unmatched: 6. The CDR3 protein is CASSQAGTGNSEAFF. CDR3 DNA: TGCGCCAGCAGCCAAGCCGGGACAGGGAATTCTGAAGCTTTCTTT.

This clone has only a few counts. V is TRBV29-1 and J is TRBJ2-1; no clear D gene. Between the trimmed V and J ends, which lost 5 bases and 3 bases, there was a span of 14 bases. Germline CDR1 SQVTM, CDR2 ANQGSEA. There are 14 residues in the CDR3. Here the CDR3 DNA reads TGCAGCGTTCAAATACTGGGATTCTACAATGAGCAGTTCTTC. This encodes CSVQILGFYNEQFF.

This chain connects TRBV28 to TRBJ1-2; D is ambiguous. This CDR3 is 12 amino acids long. V was clipped by 7 bases and J by 1 base, with 7 bases between them. Per germline, CDR1 MDHEN and CDR2 SYDVKM. CDR3 bases: TGTGCCAGCACGATGGGTAACTATGGCTACACCTTC. This translates into CASTMGNYGYTF.

As to this clone: Other DNA sequences within the sample encode an identical CDR3. This rearrangement joins TRBV2 to TRBJ2-1; 13 nucleotides align to TRBD2. The germline gives CDR1 SNHLY, CDR2 FYNNEI. The CDR3 extends over 15 amino acids. Trimming took 4 bases from V and 3 from J; bases not matched to a gene: 0. DNA of the CDR3: TGTGCCAGCAGTGGGACTAGCGGGAGCTACAATGAGCAGTTCTTC. It specifies CASSGTSGSYNEQFF.

The genes are TRBV7-9 and TRBJ1-4; D remains ambiguous. CDR3 length equals 10 residues. Germline CDR1 is SEHNR and CDR2 is FQNEAQ (reference sequence). V lost 7 bases and J lost 8, with 5 bases in between. The CDR3 nucleotides are TGTGCCAGCATGGGGGAAAAACTGTTTTTT. It yields the protein CASMGEKLFF.

The chain combines TRBV25-1 with TRBJ2-1; 7 positions match TRBD1. Germline CDR1 and CDR2: MGHDK and SYGVNS. The CDR3 spans 15 residues. V dropped 7 bases and J dropped 0; count of bases not matched to a gene: 6. The CDR3 nucleotides read TGTGCCAGCAACCCTTCAGGGGGCTCCTACAATGAGCAGTTCTTC. It codes for CASNPSGGSYNEQFF.

This clone showed up just a few times. The chain has TRBV2 and TRBJ2-3, with D possibly TRBD1 on 5 matching bases. The CDR3 is 12 residues long. Deletions cut 6 bases from V and 6 bases from J, with 10 bases between. CDR1 and CDR2 (germline): SNHLY, FYNNEI. CDR3 protein: CASRVDIDTQYF. In DNA form, the CDR3 reads TGTGCCAGCAGGGTGGACATTGATACGCAGTATTTT.

Only a few counts were recorded for this clone. The chain employs TRBV19 and TRBJ2-7; D unresolved. V lost 3 bases to trimming and J lost 4 bases, with 25 bases between them. There are 18 residues in the CDR3. In germline, CDR1 is LNHDA, CDR2 SQIVND (reference sequence). This chain's CDR3 is CASSMRKTPSDATYEQYF. In nucleotides, the CDR3 is TGTGCCAGTAGTATGCGGAAGACCCCGTCCGACGCAACGTACGAGCAGTACTTC.

The DNA for the CDR3 is TGCGCCAGCAGCTTGGGGTCAGGAGGCACTGAAGCTTTCTTT. Translated: CASSLGSGGTEAFF. The chain joins TRBV5-1 to TRBJ1-1, with D unclear. Germline CDR1 SGHRS, CDR2 YFSETQ. Between the trimmed V and J ends, which lost 0 bases and 4 bases, there was a span of 10 bases. The length of the CDR3 is 14 residues.

The gene calls are TRBV7-9 and TRBJ1-2; D is uncertain. Germline assignment: CDR1 SEHNR and CDR2 FQNEAQ (reference sequence). V lost 2 bases and J lost 2, with 6 bases in between. The CDR3 runs to 13 residues. The CDR3, as DNA: TGTGCCAGCAGCTTACACACGAACTATGGCTACACCTTC. Translating it yields CASSLHTNYGYTF.